This paragraph reports one T cell receptor beta chain. Its antigen is not known. The sample comes from a study of CD8 T cells in ankylosing spondylitis. Quantitative 5'-RACE was performed with molecular barcodes, and it yielded the TCR beta libraries. TCRdb fed the 5' RACE reads into MiXCR, producing one record per CDR3 protein. The data contain some 700,000 distinct CDR3 sequences, 15% to 20% of them singletons. Overall study results and limits: Seemingly characteristic of ankylosing spondylitis blood was a TCR beta motif consisting of about 8 highly homologous variants.

The receptor was isolated from a male donor with ankylosing spondylitis. The source material was blood, either unsorted or a sorted T cell fraction (not recorded which).

DNA of the CDR3: TGCGCCAGCAGCTTAGGGACTAGCGGGAGCTACTACAATGAGCAGTTCTTC. Its protein is CASSLGTSGSYYNEQFF. V and J are TRBV5-1 and TRBJ2-1; 14 bases are shared with TRBD2. Germline lookup yields CDR1 SGHRS and CDR2 YFSETQ. The V and J ends lost 2 bases and 3 bases, in that order; junction bases with no gene match: 4. The CDR3 totals 17 residues.